Below are 10 T cell receptor beta chains sequenced from a single sample in a study of blood T cell repertoires in COVID-19. Data came from immunoSEQ multiplex PCR; TCRdb stores just in-frame clones and leaves some out. The repertoire includes just over 250,000 clones, about 86% of them detected once, and approximately 4% sits in the top ten. Sequencing input: PBMCs or T cells enriched from blood (not recorded which). The receptors come from a young man with acute COVID-19.

The rearrangement uses TRBV24-1 and TRBJ2-1; 9 positions match TRBD1. V lost 4 bases to trimming and J lost 7 bases; unmatched junction nucleotides: 13. CDR1 is KGHDR and CDR2 is SFDVKD in the germline V gene. The CDR3 runs 17 residues. CDR3 sequence: CATSETLPGTGSNEQFF. The CDR3 DNA reads as TGTGCCACCAGTGAGACCCTTCCCGGGACAGGGTCAAATGAGCAGTTCTTC.

The chain couples TRBV6-5 to TRBJ1-4, with a possible D match to TRBD1 (5 bases). The CDR3 is made up of 15 amino acids. Germline V gene lookup returns CDR1 MNHEY and CDR2 SVGAGI. Trimming took off 6 bases at V and 5 bases at J, with 16 bases between the two ends. The CDR3 reads CASRYNGADNEKLFF. The CDR3, as DNA: TGTGCCAGCAGGTACAATGGGGCAGACAATGAAAAACTGTTTTTT.

This sequence joins TRBV7-6 and TRBJ1-4; 9 positions agree with TRBD1. The germline CDR1 and CDR2 sequences are SGHVS and FNYEAQ. This CDR3 comprises 15 residues. V dropped 4 bases and J dropped 8; count of bases not matched to a gene: 8. The chain's CDR3 is CASSSLRDREEKLFF. The CDR3 DNA sequence: TGTGCCAGCAGCTCTCTCCGGGACAGGGAGGAAAAACTGTTTTTT.

The chain has TRBV4-3 and TRBJ2-1; D gene ambiguous. V lost 4 bases to trimming and J lost 0 bases, with 16 bases between them. CDR3 size: 17 residues. Per the germline V gene, CDR1 is LGHNA and CDR2 is YSLEER. The CDR3 here is CASSRSRGRGSYNEQFF. CDR3 nucleotide sequence: TGCGCCAGCAGCCGCTCTCGCGGCCGAGGCTCCTACAATGAGCAGTTCTTC.

Here the CDR3 reads CASSQYEQGAYGYTF. DNA of the CDR3: TGTGCCAGCAGCCAATACGAACAGGGGGCTTATGGCTACACCTTC. The rearrangement uses TRBV3-1 (or the pseudogene TRBV3-2) and TRBJ1-2; 9 nucleotides line up with TRBD1. The CDR3 loop spans 15 amino acids. Germline trimming cut 2 bases from V and 5 bases from J; bases unmatched to any gene: 6. The germline gives CDR1 LGHDT, CDR2 YNNKEL (reference sequence).

The V and J genes are TRBV3-1 (or the pseudogene TRBV3-2) and TRBJ2-4; TRBD1 matches at 8 bases. The CDR3 is 17 residues long. The germline V gene encodes CDR1 LGHDT and CDR2 YNNKEL (reference sequence). With 3 bases clipped from V and 1 base from J, the junction kept 8 bases outside the gene matches. DNA for the CDR3: TGTGCCAGCAGCCAGGCAGACAGGGGATTGGCCAAAAACATTCAGTACTTC. It encodes CASSQADRGLAKNIQYF.

V gene TRBV6-4 combines with J gene TRBJ1-6; D remains ambiguous. CDR3 length: 13 residues. Trimming cost V 0 bases and J 7 bases, with 4 bases left between them. The germline V gene has CDR1 MRHNA and CDR2 SNTAGT. CDR3 nucleotides: TGTGCCAGCAGTGACTCGAGGAATTCACCCCTCCACTTT. Translating gives CASSDSRNSPLHF.

The chain couples TRBV3-1 (or the pseudogene TRBV3-2) to TRBJ1-4; the match to TRBD1 covers 7 bases. The J segment lost 12 bases and the V segment lost 0 bases, leaving 4 bases of the junction unmatched. Per the germline V gene, CDR1 is LGHDT and CDR2 is YNNKEL (reference sequence). This CDR3 is 13 amino acids long. The CDR3 loop reads CASSQDFQGELFF. The CDR3 bases are TGTGCCAGCAGCCAAGATTTCCAGGGGGAACTGTTTTTT.

This chain uses TRBV28 with TRBJ2-1; possibly TRBD1 for D (5 bases). Germline V gives CDR1 MDHEN, CDR2 SYDVKM. This CDR3 region has 17 residues. V was pared by 3 bases and J by 0 bases, with 15 bases between. The CDR3 DNA follows: TGTGCCAGCAGTTTCCTGTTGGGGCTGAGCTCCTACAATGAGCAGTTCTTC. As protein: CASSFLLGLSSYNEQFF.

The V call is TRBV18, the J call TRBJ2-4; 9 nucleotides match TRBD1. Trimming removed 0 bases from V and 1 base from J; junction bases left unmatched: 1. This CDR3 spans 16 amino acids. CDR1 KGHSH and CDR2 LQKENI come from the germline V gene. CDR3 sequence reads: CASSPPDRGAKNIQYF. The CDR3, as DNA: TGTGCCAGCTCACCACCGGACAGGGGTGCCAAAAACATTCAGTACTTC.